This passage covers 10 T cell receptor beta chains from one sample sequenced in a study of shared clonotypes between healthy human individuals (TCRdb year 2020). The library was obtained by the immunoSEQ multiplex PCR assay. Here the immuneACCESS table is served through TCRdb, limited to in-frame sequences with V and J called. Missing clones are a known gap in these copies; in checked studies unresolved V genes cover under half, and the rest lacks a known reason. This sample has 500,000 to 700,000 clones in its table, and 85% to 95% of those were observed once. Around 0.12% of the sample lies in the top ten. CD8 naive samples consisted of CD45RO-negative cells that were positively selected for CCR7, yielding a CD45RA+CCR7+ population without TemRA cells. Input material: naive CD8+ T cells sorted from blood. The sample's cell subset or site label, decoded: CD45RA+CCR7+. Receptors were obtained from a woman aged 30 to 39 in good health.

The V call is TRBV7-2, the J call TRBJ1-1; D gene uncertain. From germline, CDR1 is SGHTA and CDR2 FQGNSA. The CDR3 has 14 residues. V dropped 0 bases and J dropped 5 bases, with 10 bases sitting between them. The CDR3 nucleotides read TGTGCCAGCAGCTTAGCGGGCTGGAGAACTGAAGCTTTCTTT. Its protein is CASSLAGWRTEAFF.

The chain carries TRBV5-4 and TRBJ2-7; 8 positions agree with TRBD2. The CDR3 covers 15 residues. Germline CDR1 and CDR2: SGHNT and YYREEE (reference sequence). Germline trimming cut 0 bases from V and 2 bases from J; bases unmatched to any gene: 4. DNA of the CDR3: TGTGCCAGCAGCTTGGAGCGGGAGCGTACCTACGAGCAGTACTTC. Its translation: CASSLERERTYEQYF.

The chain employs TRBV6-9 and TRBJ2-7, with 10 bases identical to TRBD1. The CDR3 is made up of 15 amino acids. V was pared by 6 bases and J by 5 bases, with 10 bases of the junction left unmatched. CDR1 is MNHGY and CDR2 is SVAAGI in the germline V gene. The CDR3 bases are TGTGCCAGCAGCCCCTCCGGGGACAGGGGCCACGAGCAGTACTTC. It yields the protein CASSPSGDRGHEQYF.

CDR3 DNA: TGTGCCAGCGCTTCAGGTCCTGAGCAGTACTTC. Translating it yields CASASGPEQYF. V gene TRBV28 combines with J gene TRBJ2-7, with D unclear. Germline CDR1 reads MDHEN; CDR2 reads SYDVKM. This CDR3 comprises 11 residues. Trimming stripped 8 bases from V and 7 bases from J, with 12 bases between.

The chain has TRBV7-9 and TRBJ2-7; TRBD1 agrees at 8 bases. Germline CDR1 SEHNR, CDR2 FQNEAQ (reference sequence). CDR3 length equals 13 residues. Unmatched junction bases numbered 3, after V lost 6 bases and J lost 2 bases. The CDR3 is CASRQDRAYEQYF. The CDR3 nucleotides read TGTGCCAGCAGACAGGACAGGGCCTACGAGCAGTACTTC.

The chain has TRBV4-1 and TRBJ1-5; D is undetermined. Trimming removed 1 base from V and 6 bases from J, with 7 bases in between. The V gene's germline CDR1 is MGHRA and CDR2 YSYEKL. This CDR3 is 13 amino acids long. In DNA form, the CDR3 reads TGCGCCAGCAGCCAAGGAGGGATTCAGCCCCAGCATTTT. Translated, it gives CASSQGGIQPQHF.

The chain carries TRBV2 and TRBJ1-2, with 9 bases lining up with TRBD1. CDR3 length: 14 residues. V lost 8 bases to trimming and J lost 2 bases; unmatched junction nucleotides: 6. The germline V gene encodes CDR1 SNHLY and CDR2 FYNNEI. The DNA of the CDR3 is TGTGCCAGCCTGACGGGACAGGGCAACTATGGCTACACCTTC. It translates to CASLTGQGNYGYTF.

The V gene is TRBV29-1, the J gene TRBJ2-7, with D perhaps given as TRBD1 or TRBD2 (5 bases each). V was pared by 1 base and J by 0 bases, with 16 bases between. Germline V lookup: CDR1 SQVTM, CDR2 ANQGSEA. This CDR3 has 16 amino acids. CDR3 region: CSVEGIGTANSYEQYF. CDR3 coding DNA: TGCAGCGTTGAAGGTATTGGGACCGCTAACTCCTACGAGCAGTACTTC.

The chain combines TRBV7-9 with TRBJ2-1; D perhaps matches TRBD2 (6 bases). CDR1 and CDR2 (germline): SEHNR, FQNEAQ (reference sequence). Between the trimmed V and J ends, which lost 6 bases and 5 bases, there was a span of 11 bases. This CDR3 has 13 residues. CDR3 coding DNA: TGTGCCAGCAGGGGGGACTTCGACAATGAGCAGTTCTTC. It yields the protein CASRGDFDNEQFF.

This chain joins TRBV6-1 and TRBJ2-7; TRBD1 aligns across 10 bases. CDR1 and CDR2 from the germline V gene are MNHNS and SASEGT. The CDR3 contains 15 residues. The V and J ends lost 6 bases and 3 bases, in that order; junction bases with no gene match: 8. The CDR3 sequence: CASRAPRDRGYEQYF. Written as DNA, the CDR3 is TGTGCCAGCAGGGCCCCCCGGGACAGGGGCTACGAGCAGTACTTC.